This T cell receptor (beta chain) derives from a study of T cell clonality in common variable immunodeficiency. This clone was seen only a few times. Sequencing was performed with immunoSEQ multiplex PCR; in TCRdb, only in-frame clones are kept and a portion is missing. The specimen has 50,000 to 60,000 clones, none found just once. This receptor was taken from a person aged 18 to 70 in good health. Sample: peripheral blood mononuclear cells.

CDR3 DNA (partial): TGTGCCAGGTTCCCGCGAAGGGCGGGTTCACCC. It specifies CARFPRRAGSP. The complete CDR3 sequence is CARFPRRAGSPLHF. The chain carries TRBV6-8 and TRBJ1-6, with unresolved D. The missing CDR3 end, 3 residues past where the read stops, is filled in from the germline J gene. Trimming cost V 9 bases and J 9 bases, with 18 bases left between them. The CDR3 has 14 residues. The germline V gene has CDR1 MNHGY and CDR2 SAAAGT.